This TCR beta chain was sequenced during a study of blood T cells in healthy people across ages. Trimming took off 6 bases at V and 2 bases at J, with 13 bases between the two ends. Germline V gene data show CDR1 as LGHNA and CDR2 as YNFKEQ. This CDR3 region has 14 residues. Total RNA was isolated from each sample in quantities of at least 5.5 micrograms. Primers used in a second PCR of roughly 7 to 12 cycles were a sample-barcoded 5' primer and a J-beta primer mix. Each of the cDNA molecules was tagged by a template-switch adaptor with 12 random nucleotides. TCRdb fed the 5' RACE reads into MiXCR, producing one record per CDR3 protein. The sample includes some 930,000 distinct CDR3 sequences, 25% to 35% of them seen just once. This clonotype appeared many times. These data also featured in a second study, about T cells of mothers and their children. That study reports: The effect of thymic selection on TCR recombination output is similar between related and unrelated pairs. Mothers and children who were related shared slightly more overlap than unrelated pairs, but not significantly more.

The sequence was obtained from a woman aged 35 to 49 in good health. Sample: blood. The rearrangement links TRBV4-2 to TRBJ2-5, with a tentative D call TRBD2 (7 bases). The CDR3 protein is CASRKGGQQETQYF. CDR3 nucleotide sequence: TGTGCCAGCAGGAAGGGGGGGCAGCAAGAGACCCAGTACTTC.